This T cell receptor beta chain comes out of a study of liver allograft versus peripheral blood T cells. Study context: Hepatic allograft T cell receptor repertoires were evaluated relative to those present in recipients' peripheral blood.

This CDR3 is built from 16 residues. Germline V gene data show CDR1 as SGHDN and CDR2 as FVKESK. The ends lost 1 base at V and 4 bases at J; junction bases unmatched: 7. Via MiXCR, TCRdb re-called the reads, giving one row per CDR3 protein. Seen here are about 9,600 distinct CDR3 sequences, around 16% observed once, and the top ten hold 2.5% to 3%. The receptor was derived from a human patient who had a liver transplant. Some T cells may trace back to the graft donor. The V gene is TRBV14, the J gene TRBJ1-2; 9 positions match TRBD1. The CDR3 coding sequence is TGTGCCAGCAGCCAAGGCCGGGACAGGGTTGGCTATGGCTACACCTTC. As protein: CASSQGRDRVGYGYTF.